The 27 T cell receptor beta chains listed next were all sequenced from one sample in a study of blood T cells in healthy people across ages. PCR was performed a second time for roughly 7 to 11 cycles using a sample-barcoded 5' primer and a J-beta primer mix. TCRdb called the 5' RACE reads again in MiXCR, with one record for every CDR3 protein. The sample carries approximately 680,000 distinct CDR3 sequences, approximately 31% recorded once. Sequences were obtained from blood. These receptors were taken from a woman of 80 years or more in good health.

This rearrangement joins TRBV20-1 to TRBJ2-7, with D maybe TRBD1 (6 bases). The CDR3 totals 16 residues. CDR1 and CDR2 (germline): DFQATT, SNEGSKA (reference sequence). V lost 1 base to trimming and J lost 1 base, with 17 bases between them. CDR3 nucleotide sequence: TGCAGTGCTAGAGCCACGGACAGCGTCCCTTCCTACGAGCAGTACTTC. Translated, it gives CSARATDSVPSYEQYF.

This clonotype has ten or more counts. This chain joins TRBV9 and TRBJ2-1; 8 bases line up with TRBD2. CDR1 SGDLS and CDR2 YYNGEE come from the germline V gene. The ends lost 0 bases at V and 7 bases at J; junction bases unmatched: 3. The CDR3 consists of 14 residues. CDR3 region: CASSVVRGGNEQFF. CDR3 in DNA: TGTGCCAGCAGCGTAGTCCGGGGGGGAAATGAGCAGTTCTTC.

The genes are TRBV21-1 and TRBJ1-4. TRBV21-1 is reported as a pseudogene. This CDR3 has 15 residues. The CDR3 protein is CASSKAEPSNEKLFF. The CDR3 DNA reads as TGTGCCAGCAGCAAAGCTGAACCGAGTAATGAAAAACTGTTTTTT.

The chain combines TRBV6-5 with TRBJ1-1, with TRBD1 identical over 7 bases. The germline gives CDR1 MNHEY, CDR2 SVGAGI. V was pared by 6 bases and J by 0 bases, with 10 bases of the junction left unmatched. The CDR3 covers 16 residues. CDR3 nucleotide sequence: TGTGCCAGCAGCCCCCCGGGACAGAGATTGAACACTGAAGCTTTCTTT. Translation: CASSPPGQRLNTEAFF.

The sample holds many counts of this clonotype. The chain employs TRBV27 and TRBJ1-2; 8 bases are shared with TRBD1. V gave up 2 bases and J gave up 2 bases; unmatched junction bases: 16. Germline CDR1 reads MNHEY; CDR2 reads SMNVEV (reference sequence). The length of the CDR3 is 19 residues. CDR3 in amino acids: CASSLNPAQRTGRNYGYTF. The CDR3 nucleotides are TGTGCCAGCAGTTTAAACCCCGCTCAACGGACAGGGAGAAACTATGGCTACACCTTC.

This clonotype was found many times. The rearrangement links TRBV5-5 to TRBJ2-5; TRBD1 aligns across 7 bases. The germline V gene has CDR1 SGHKS and CDR2 YYEKEE (reference sequence). With 4 bases clipped from V and 3 bases from J, the junction kept 6 bases outside the gene matches. There are 14 residues in the CDR3. CDR3 coding DNA: TGTGCCAGCAGCGCCGGGACAGCAAAAGAGACCCAGTACTTC. This translates into CASSAGTAKETQYF.

This clonotype was observed at least ten times. The V gene is TRBV5-1, the J gene TRBJ2-1; D possibly matches TRBD1 or TRBD2 (7 bases each). This CDR3 region has 16 residues. In germline, CDR1 is SGHRS, CDR2 YFSETQ. The V and J ends lost 4 bases and 7 bases respectively, with 21 bases between them. The chain's CDR3 is CASSATTRGGRNEQFF. Written as DNA, the CDR3 is TGCGCCAGCAGCGCAACGACCAGGGGGGGTAGAAATGAGCAGTTCTTC.

This clonotype was picked up a small number of times. One base away lies a much larger clone, so this may be a sequencing read error. CDR3 amino acids: CASPDSSYEQYF. CDR3 DNA: TGTGCCAGCCCCGACAGTTCCTACGAGCAGTACTTC. The chain uses TRBV6-1 and TRBJ2-7; tentative D call: TRBD1 (5 bases). The germline V gene has CDR1 MNHNS and CDR2 SASEGT. V lost 8 bases and J lost 1, with 9 bases in between. This CDR3 has 12 residues.

This clonotype was counted a few times. The chain uses TRBV15 and TRBJ2-4; 8 positions agree with TRBD2. CDR1 is LNHNV and CDR2 is YYDKDF in the germline V gene (reference sequence). The CDR3 contains 18 residues. Trimming removed 2 bases from V and 2 bases from J; junction bases left unmatched: 11. The CDR3 is CATSRTLLAEFTKNIQYF. CDR3 DNA sequence: TGTGCCACCAGCAGAACGCTACTAGCGGAATTCACCAAAAACATTCAGTACTTC.

There are a few counts of this clonotype. This may be a read error: a much more frequent sequence differs by one nucleotide. This sequence joins TRBV5-1 and TRBJ2-1; the D gene is possibly TRBD2 (6 bases). The J call may be incorrect, as the DNA end agrees better with TRBJ2-7. Germline CDR1 and CDR2: SGHRS and YFSETQ. The CDR3 is 15 amino acids. CDR3 residues: CASSLVADTYNEQYF. In DNA form, the CDR3 reads TGCGCCAGCAGCCTTGTAGCGGATACCTACAATGAGCAGTACTTC.

As for this clonotype: Just one base apart from a much larger clone, this may be a read error. V is TRBV7-3 and J is TRBJ1-5; D gene unclear. CDR3 length equals 13 residues. Germline V gene data show CDR1 as SGHTA and CDR2 as FQGTGA. The CDR3 reads CASSVTPWQPQHF. DNA of the CDR3: TGTGCCAGCAGCGTAACACCATGGCAGCCCCAGCATTTT.

This clonotype was seen only a few times. CDR3 DNA sequence: TGTGCTAGTGGTTTGGCGGGGGGGGCCGGGGAGCTGTTTTTT. Translation gives CASGLAGGAGELFF. The V and J genes are TRBV12-5 and TRBJ2-2, with TRBD2 matching 8 bases. Trimming removed 1 base from V and 6 bases from J; junction bases left unmatched: 1. The CDR3 totals 14 residues. Germline values: CDR1 LGHNT, CDR2 FRNRAP.

Notes on this clonotype: Possible read error: a much larger clone is one base away. The chain joins TRBV7-2 to TRBJ2-5; a weak D match, TRBD2 (6 bases). This CDR3 region has 14 residues. Germline V gene sequence: CDR1 SGHTA, CDR2 FQGNSA. V was pared by 2 bases and J by 11 bases, with 18 bases between. CDR3 region: CASSLFSGTNEQYF. The DNA for the CDR3 is TGTGCCAGCAGCTTATTTAGCGGAACCAATGAGCAGTACTTC.

This clonotype was seen more than once but under ten times. The chain combines TRBV6-2 or TRBV6-3 with TRBJ1-1; 9 bases are shared with TRBD1. The length of the CDR3 is 16 residues. Trimming cost V 2 bases and J 7 bases; bases outside gene matches: 11. Germline-derived CDR1 and CDR2 are MNHEY and SVGEGT. The CDR3 nucleotides read TGTGCCAGCAGTTACAGGACAGGGGCGCGGGTCAATGAAGCTTTCTTT. It yields the protein CASSYRTGARVNEAFF.

The chain combines TRBV29-1 with TRBJ2-1, with 11 bases matching TRBD2. J was trimmed by 7 bases and V by 4 bases; bases with no gene match: 3. The CDR3 extends over 13 amino acids. The germline V gene has CDR1 SQVTM and CDR2 ANQGSEA. CDR3 DNA sequence: TGCAGCGTTGTACTAGCGGGGGAGAATGAGCAGTTCTTC. The encoded protein is CSVVLAGENEQFF.

The gene calls are TRBV5-1 and TRBJ2-2; D unclear. Trimming took 0 bases from V and 1 from J, leaving 10 bases between them. The CDR3 spans 16 residues. The germline gives CDR1 SGHRS, CDR2 YFSETQ. The CDR3: CASSLGWGQNTGELFF. In nucleotides, the CDR3 is TGCGCCAGCAGCTTGGGGTGGGGTCAGAACACCGGGGAGCTGTTTTTT.

This clonotype was detected ten times or more. The chain recombines TRBV6-2 or TRBV6-3 with TRBJ2-7, with D perhaps TRBD2 (6 bases). This CDR3 is 16 amino acids long. Germline V gene lookup returns CDR1 MNHEY and CDR2 SVGEGT. The V gene lost 4 bases and the J gene lost 0 bases, with 16 bases spanning the gap. In DNA, the CDR3 is TGTGCCAGCAGTTCCCCGTCCGGAGGGGCCTCCTACGAGCAGTACTTC. It encodes CASSSPSGGASYEQYF.

With regard to this clonotype: A read error may be the cause here, since a much bigger clone is one base away. This chain links TRBV5-1 with TRBJ2-5; unclear D gene. The V gene's germline CDR1 is SGHRS and CDR2 YFSETQ. The CDR3 has 14 amino acids. V dropped 0 bases and J dropped 11 bases, with 17 bases sitting between them. The CDR3 sequence is CASSLAWGAYGQYF. Here the CDR3 DNA reads TGCGCCAGCAGCTTGGCCTGGGGTGCCTACGGGCAGTACTTC.

This clonotype occurred many times. V usage is TRBV5-1 and J usage is TRBJ1-2; TRBD1 matches at 8 bases. The CDR3 has 14 residues. Germline V gene lookup returns CDR1 SGHRS and CDR2 YFSETQ. Trimming took 2 bases from V and 5 from J; bases not matched to a gene: 5. In DNA, the CDR3 is TGCGCCAGCAGCTTAGGACAGGGAGGGTATGGCTACACCTTC. Protein sequence: CASSLGQGGYGYTF.

This clonotype was observed at least ten times. The rearrangement uses TRBV9 and TRBJ2-5; unclear D gene. Trimming stripped 0 bases from V and 1 base from J, with 10 bases between. This CDR3 comprises 15 residues. In germline, CDR1 is SGDLS, CDR2 YYNGEE. DNA of the CDR3: TGTGCCAGCAGCGTAGATCAGGCTCCCCAAGAGACCCAGTACTTC. This encodes CASSVDQAPQETQYF. Full variable domain (rest looked up from reference TRBV9 and TRBJ2-5): DSGVTQTPKHLITATGQRVTLRCSPRSGDLSVYWYQQSLDQGLQFLIQYYNGEERAKGNILERFSAQQFPDLHSELNLSSLELGDSALYFCASSVDQAPQETQYFGPGTRLLVL.

This clonotype has ten or more counts. This sequence joins TRBV12-3 or TRBV12-4 and TRBJ2-5; 7 bases agree with TRBD1. After removal of 6 bases from V and 1 base from J, the junction contained 8 bases not matched to a gene. The CDR3 is made up of 15 amino acids. In DNA, the CDR3 is TGTGCCAGCAGCAATCACAGGGGAGTCCAAGAGACCCAGTACTTC. Translation: CASSNHRGVQETQYF.

This chain links TRBV7-8 with TRBJ2-2, with TRBD2 matching over 13 bases. Germline loops: CDR1 SGHVS, CDR2 FQNEAQ. Trimming cost V 2 bases and J 5 bases; bases outside gene matches: 2. This CDR3 is 16 amino acids long. The CDR3 sequence: CASSLRTSGGTGELFF. For the CDR3, the DNA is TGTGCCAGCAGCTTACGGACTAGCGGGGGAACCGGGGAGCTGTTTTTT. The variable domain in full, completed from reference TRBV7-8 and TRBJ2-2, reads GAGVSQSPRYKVAKRGQDVALRCDPISGHVSLFWYQQALGQGPEFLTYFQNEAQLDKSGLPSDRFFAERPEGSVSTLKIQRTQQEDSAVYLCASSLRTSGGTGELFFGEGSRLTVL.

Many counts were recorded for this clonotype. The chain recombines TRBV28 with TRBJ2-4; 8 bases map to TRBD1. This CDR3 has 16 amino acids. CDR1 is MDHEN, CDR2 SYDVKM, per germline. With 5 bases clipped from V and 6 bases from J, the junction kept 12 bases outside the gene matches. CDR3 DNA sequence: TGTGCCAGCAGTGGAACCGGGACAGGAAGGAGAAACATTCAGTACTTC. Amino acid sequence: CASSGTGTGRRNIQYF. The complete variable domain, with remaining parts taken from reference TRBV28 and TRBJ2-4, reads DVKVTQSSRYLVKRTGEKVFLECVQDMDHENMFWYRQDPGLGLRLIYFSYDVKMKEKGDIPEGYSVSREKKERFSLILESASTNQTSMYLCASSGTGTGRRNIQYFGAGTRLSVL.

The chain has TRBV5-4 and TRBJ2-1; 12 positions agree with TRBD2. Germline V gene lookup returns CDR1 SGHNT and CDR2 YYREEE (reference sequence). The CDR3 runs 16 residues. The V gene end was trimmed by 6 bases and the J gene end by 8 bases; junction bases not matched to a gene: 12. This chain's CDR3 is CASTLLASGGAHEQFF. In DNA form, the CDR3 reads TGTGCCAGCACCCTTCTGGCTAGCGGGGGGGCCCATGAGCAGTTCTTC.

This clonotype has more than one count but fewer than ten. This chain links TRBV7-2 with TRBJ1-5, with no clear D. The CDR3 is 14 amino acids. V was clipped by 0 bases and J by 6 bases, with 9 bases between them. Per the germline V gene, CDR1 is SGHTA and CDR2 is FQGNSA. The CDR3, as DNA: TGTGCCAGCAGCTTAGCTTTAAACAGTCAGCCCCAGCATTTT. Translated, it gives CASSLALNSQPQHF. The whole variable domain, remainder taken from reference TRBV7-2 and TRBJ1-5, is GAGVSQSPSNKVTEKGKDVELRCDPISGHTALYWYRQSLGQGLEFLIYFQGNSAPDKSGLPSDRFSAERTGGSVSTLTIQRTQQEDSAVYLCASSLALNSQPQHFGDGTRLSIL.

This clonotype has more than one count but fewer than ten. This chain connects TRBV6-1 to TRBJ1-5; perhaps TRBD1 as D (5 bases). Germline CDR1 reads MNHNS; CDR2 reads SASEGT. The CDR3 length is 14 residues. Trimming removed 4 bases at V and 3 bases at J, with 10 bases between. The CDR3 bases are TGTGCCAGCAGTGTAGAGGGGCCCAATCAGCCCCAGCATTTT. It is translated as CASSVEGPNQPQHF.

V is TRBV4-2 and J is TRBJ2-4; 9 bases agree with TRBD1. CDR1 is LGHNA, CDR2 YNFKEQ, per germline. J lost 1 base, V lost 4 bases, and 5 bases had no gene match. The CDR3 is 16 residues long. This CDR3 reads CASSPLTGGAKNIQYF. CDR3 sequence (DNA): TGTGCCAGCAGCCCCCTGACAGGGGGGGCCAAAAACATTCAGTACTTC.